The count of the clone carrying this T cell receptor (beta chain) is one. These data are taken from a study of cytomegalovirus exposure and HLA in healthy donors. The PCR employed 60 Vbeta primers together with 13 Jbeta primers. TCRdb's table, derived via immunoSEQ multiplex PCR, lists solely in-frame clones and lacks some. Of roughly 120,000 clones listed, roughly three quarters are singletons. This CDR3 is built from 14 residues. Germline assignment: CDR1 SGHRS and CDR2 YFSETQ. Trimming left V 0 bases short and J 3 bases short, with 10 bases between. This TCR was recovered from a middle-aged man in good health and CMV-seropositive. The sequencing input was PBMCs. The chain combines TRBV5-1 with TRBJ2-7; D gene uncertain. The CDR3 loop reads CASSLVPAGYEQYF. Written as DNA, the CDR3 is TGCGCCAGCAGCTTGGTTCCCGCAGGCTACGAGCAGTACTTC.